The subject of this entry is one TCR beta chain. Its specificity is not known. These data are taken from a study of T cells after yellow fever vaccination. A universal primer site and UMIs were added as TCR cDNA was made by 5'RACE template switching. TCRdb ran MiXCR on the 5' RACE reads and lists one entry per CDR3 protein. The sample shows 150,000 to 200,000 distinct CDR3 sequences, approximately 9.9% of them seen only once. Study-wide points: Most primary-vaccination clones recurred post-booster (approximately 95% CD4, just over 85% CD8).

Between the trimmed V and J ends, which lost 3 bases and 7 bases, there was a span of 12 bases. The CDR3 is 13 amino acids. Germline loops: CDR1 LGHNA, CDR2 YSLEER. The chain uses TRBV4-3 and TRBJ1-2, with no clear D. Specimen: CD8+ T cells sorted from PBMCs, collected 15 days after the yellow fever booster vaccination. The source is a man between 18 and 29 years old who received the YFV17D yellow fever vaccine. The CDR3 sequence: CASSHRTGGGYTF. CDR3 nucleotide sequence: TGCGCCAGCAGCCACCGGACGGGAGGTGGCTACACCTTC.